This T cell receptor (beta chain) was identified during a study of blood T cell repertoires in COVID-19. The assay was immunoSEQ multiplex PCR, and TCRdb's table has in-frame clones only and misses some. The table lists more than 300,000 clones, just under 90% of them singletons, with around 1.9% in the top ten. The specimen sequenced was peripheral blood. This TCR came from a woman aged 25 to 39 with COVID-19, enrolled during active disease.

In DNA form, the CDR3 reads TGCGCCAGCAGCTTGTATGGAGCGGGGGGGCCCGGGGAGCTGTTTTTT. It yields the protein CASSLYGAGGPGELFF. The rearrangement links TRBV5-1 to TRBJ2-2; 10 bases match TRBD2. V gave up 1 base and J gave up 6 bases; unmatched junction bases: 6. The CDR3 has 16 amino acids. Germline CDR1 SGHRS, CDR2 YFSETQ.